This TCR beta chain was recovered during a study of T-cell memory formation after mild COVID-19. This clonotype was detected a few times. This CDR3 contains 13 residues. Germline V gene lookup returns CDR1 SGHRS and CDR2 YFSETQ. TCRdb fed the 5' RACE reads into MiXCR, producing one record per CDR3 protein. Here the sample spans under 300,000 distinct CDR3 sequences, more than 8% being singletons. Specimen: PBMCs or a T cell subset sorted from them (not recorded which). V and J are TRBV5-1 and TRBJ2-1; D might be TRBD2 (5 bases). The receptor was derived from a man younger than 35 who had mild COVID-19 (a few samples of this study predate the infection). Cell type and time point are not known. In DNA form, the CDR3 reads TGCGCTTCCCGGGGAGAGTCCTACAATGAGCAGTTCTTC. It encodes CASRGESYNEQFF.